This T cell receptor beta chain was retrieved from a study of cytomegalovirus exposure and HLA in healthy donors. Overall study findings and caveats: The investigators catalogued about 170 TCR beta chains as cytomegalovirus-associated. In a later analysis, HLA-C alleles had the fewest associated TCRs, DRB1 alleles the most.

CDR3 length: 15 residues. The V gene's germline CDR1 is LNHDA and CDR2 SQIVND (reference sequence). V lost 4 bases and J lost 2, with 15 bases in between. The PCR employed 60 Vbeta primers together with 13 Jbeta primers. Profiling relied on immunoSEQ multiplex PCR, and the TCRdb table lists in-frame clones only, not all of them. The data show about 180,000 clones, 82% seen once. In the case of this clone: Its antigen is undetermined.

The sequencing sample was made of PBMCs. The chain couples TRBV19 to TRBJ2-7; no reliable D call. This receptor was identified in a middle-aged man in good health and CMV-seronegative. CDR3 sequence reads: CASSKRVASTYEQYF. Written as DNA, the CDR3 is TGTGCCAGTAGTAAGCGTGTCGCCTCGACCTACGAGCAGTACTTC.